This T cell receptor beta chain was retrieved from a study of response to subunit inactivated influenza vaccine. Trimming stripped 3 bases from V and 3 bases from J, with 9 bases between. The CDR3 has 13 amino acids. Germline lookup yields CDR1 SQVTM and CDR2 ANQGSEA. For this clonotype: Its target is unknown.

Study conclusions and caveats: Only a handful of new T cells, the authors suggested, are recruited with each seasonal influenza vaccination.

TCRdb independently ran MiXCR on the RT-PCR reads; one entry per CDR3 protein. The data hold roughly 650,000 distinct CDR3 sequences, with approximately 15% observed a single time. The sample consisted of PBMCs from blood, taken approximately 12 days after vaccination. The receptor was isolated from a middle-aged man who received an inactivated influenza vaccine. The chain has TRBV29-1 and TRBJ2-1; a possible D gene is TRBD1 (6 bases). The CDR3 loop is CSVERGNYNEQFF. The CDR3 DNA reads TGCAGCGTTGAGAGGGGGAACTACAATGAGCAGTTCTTC.